This TCR beta chain was recorded in a study of response to subunit inactivated influenza vaccine. V was cut by 7 bases and J by 1 base, with 16 bases left in between. The germline V gene has CDR1 SQVTM and CDR2 ANQGSEA. The CDR3 covers 14 residues. In TCRdb, the RT-PCR reads were re-called with MiXCR into one record per CDR3 protein. This sample has 800,000 to 1,000,000 distinct CDR3 sequences; over 20% occur once, and the top ten carry roughly a tenth. The starting material was PBMCs from blood, obtained roughly 5 days after vaccination. This receptor was identified in a man aged 50 to 59 who received an inactivated influenza vaccine. J is TRBJ1-1 and V is TRBV29-1; perhaps TRBD1 as D (5 bases). The CDR3 DNA follows: TGCAGCGCAGATCCAGGGTGGGCGAACACTGAAGCTTTCTTT. Translated: CSADPGWANTEAFF. Variable domain in full (rest from reference TRBV29-1 and TRBJ1-1): SAVISQKPSRDICQRGTSLTIQCQVDSQVTMMFWYRQQPGQSLTLIATANQGSEATYESGFVIDKFPISRPNLTFSTLTVSNMSPEDSSIYLCSADPGWANTEAFFGQGTRLTVV.